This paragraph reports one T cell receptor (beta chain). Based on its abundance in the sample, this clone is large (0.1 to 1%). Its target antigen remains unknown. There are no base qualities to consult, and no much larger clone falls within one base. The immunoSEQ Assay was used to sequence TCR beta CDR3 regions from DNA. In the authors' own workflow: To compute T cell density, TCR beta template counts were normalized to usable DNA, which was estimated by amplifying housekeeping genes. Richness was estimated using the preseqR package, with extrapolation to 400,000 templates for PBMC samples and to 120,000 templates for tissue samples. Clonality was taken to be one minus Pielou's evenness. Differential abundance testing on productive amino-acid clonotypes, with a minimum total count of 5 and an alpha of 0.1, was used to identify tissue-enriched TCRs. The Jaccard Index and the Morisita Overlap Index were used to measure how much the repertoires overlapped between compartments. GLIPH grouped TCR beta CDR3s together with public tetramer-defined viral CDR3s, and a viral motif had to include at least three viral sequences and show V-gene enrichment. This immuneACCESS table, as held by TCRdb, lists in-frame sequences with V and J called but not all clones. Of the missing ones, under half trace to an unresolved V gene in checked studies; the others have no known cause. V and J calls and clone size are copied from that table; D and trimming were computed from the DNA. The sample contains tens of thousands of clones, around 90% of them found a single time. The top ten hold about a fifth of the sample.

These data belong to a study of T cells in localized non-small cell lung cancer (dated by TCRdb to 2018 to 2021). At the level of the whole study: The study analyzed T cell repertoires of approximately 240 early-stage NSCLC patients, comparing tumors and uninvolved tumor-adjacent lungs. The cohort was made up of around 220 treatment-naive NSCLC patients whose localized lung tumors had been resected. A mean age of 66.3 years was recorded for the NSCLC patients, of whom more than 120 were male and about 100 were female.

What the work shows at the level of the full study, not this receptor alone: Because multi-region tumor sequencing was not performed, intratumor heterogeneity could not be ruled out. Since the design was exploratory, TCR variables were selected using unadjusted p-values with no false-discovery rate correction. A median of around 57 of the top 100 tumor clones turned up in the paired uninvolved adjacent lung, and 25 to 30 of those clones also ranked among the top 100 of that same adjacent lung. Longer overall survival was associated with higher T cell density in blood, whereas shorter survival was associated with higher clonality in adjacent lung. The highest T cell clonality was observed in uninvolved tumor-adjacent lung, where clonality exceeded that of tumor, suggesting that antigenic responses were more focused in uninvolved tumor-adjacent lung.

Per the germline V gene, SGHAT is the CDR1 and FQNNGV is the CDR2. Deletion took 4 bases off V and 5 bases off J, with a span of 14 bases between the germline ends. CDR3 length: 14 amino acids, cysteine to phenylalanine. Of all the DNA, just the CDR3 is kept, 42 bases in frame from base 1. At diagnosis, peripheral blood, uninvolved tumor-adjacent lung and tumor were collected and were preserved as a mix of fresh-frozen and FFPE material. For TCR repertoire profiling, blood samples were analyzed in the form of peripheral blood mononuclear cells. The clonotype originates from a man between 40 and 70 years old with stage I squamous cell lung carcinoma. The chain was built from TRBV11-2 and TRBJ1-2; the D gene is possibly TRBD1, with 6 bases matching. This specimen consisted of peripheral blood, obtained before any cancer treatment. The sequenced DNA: TGTGCCAGCAGCTCAGGGACTAGGGGGTATGGCTACACCTTC. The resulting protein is CASSSGTRGYGYTF.